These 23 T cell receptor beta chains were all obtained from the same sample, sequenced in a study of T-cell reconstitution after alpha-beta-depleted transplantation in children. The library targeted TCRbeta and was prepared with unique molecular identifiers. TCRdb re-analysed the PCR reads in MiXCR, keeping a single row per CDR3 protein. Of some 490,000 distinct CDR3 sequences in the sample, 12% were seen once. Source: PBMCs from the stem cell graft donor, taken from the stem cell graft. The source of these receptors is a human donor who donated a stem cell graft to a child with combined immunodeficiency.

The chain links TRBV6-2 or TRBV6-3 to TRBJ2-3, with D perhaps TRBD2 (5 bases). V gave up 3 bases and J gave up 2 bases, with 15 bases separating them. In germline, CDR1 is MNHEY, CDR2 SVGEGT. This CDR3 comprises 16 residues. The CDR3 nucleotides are TGTGCCAGCAGTTATGTTGGACTTTTCCCCACAGATACGCAGTATTTT. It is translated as CASSYVGLFPTDTQYF.

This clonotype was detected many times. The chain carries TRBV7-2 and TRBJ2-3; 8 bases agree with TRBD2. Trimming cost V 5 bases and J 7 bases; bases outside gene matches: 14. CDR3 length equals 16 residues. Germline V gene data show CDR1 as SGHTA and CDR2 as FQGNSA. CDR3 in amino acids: CASSLGPGGPEYTQYF. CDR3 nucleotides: TGTGCCAGCAGCCTCGGACCGGGAGGGCCGGAATATACGCAGTATTTT.

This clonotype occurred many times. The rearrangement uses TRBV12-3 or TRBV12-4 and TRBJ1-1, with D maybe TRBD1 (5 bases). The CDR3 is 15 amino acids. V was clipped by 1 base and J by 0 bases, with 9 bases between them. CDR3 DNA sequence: TGTGCCAGCAGTTTAGTTCGGGGGATGAACACTGAAGCTTTCTTT. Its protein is CASSLVRGMNTEAFF.

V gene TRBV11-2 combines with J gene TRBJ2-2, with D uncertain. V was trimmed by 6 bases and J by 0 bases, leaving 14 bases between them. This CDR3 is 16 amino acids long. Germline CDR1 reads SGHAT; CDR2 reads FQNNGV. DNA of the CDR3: TGTGCCAGCAGACCTATAAGATTAGCGAACACCGGGGAGCTGTTTTTT. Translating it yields CASRPIRLANTGELFF.

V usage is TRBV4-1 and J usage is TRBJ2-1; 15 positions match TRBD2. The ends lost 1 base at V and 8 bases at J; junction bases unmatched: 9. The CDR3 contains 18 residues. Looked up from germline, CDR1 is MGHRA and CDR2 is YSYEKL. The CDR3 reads CASSQVDLGLAGGHEQFF. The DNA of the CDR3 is TGCGCCAGCAGCCAAGTCGACTTGGGACTAGCGGGAGGCCATGAGCAGTTCTTC.

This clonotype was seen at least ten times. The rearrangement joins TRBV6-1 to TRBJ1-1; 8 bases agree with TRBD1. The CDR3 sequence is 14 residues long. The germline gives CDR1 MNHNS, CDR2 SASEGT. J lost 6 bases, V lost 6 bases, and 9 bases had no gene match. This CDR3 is CASRSGQGASEAFF. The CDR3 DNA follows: TGTGCCAGCAGAAGCGGACAGGGAGCGTCTGAAGCTTTCTTT.

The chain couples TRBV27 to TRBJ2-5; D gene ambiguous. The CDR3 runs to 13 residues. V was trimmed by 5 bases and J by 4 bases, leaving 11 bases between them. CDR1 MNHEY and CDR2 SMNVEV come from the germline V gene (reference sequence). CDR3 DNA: TGTGCCAGCAGTATCGAAGGGCGAGAGACCCAGTACTTC. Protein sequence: CASSIEGRETQYF.

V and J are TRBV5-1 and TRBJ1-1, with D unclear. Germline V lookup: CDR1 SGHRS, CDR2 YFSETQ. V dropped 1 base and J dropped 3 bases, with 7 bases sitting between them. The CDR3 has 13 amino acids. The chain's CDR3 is CASSLRPDTEAFF. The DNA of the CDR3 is TGCGCCAGCAGCTTGCGGCCTGACACTGAAGCTTTCTTT.

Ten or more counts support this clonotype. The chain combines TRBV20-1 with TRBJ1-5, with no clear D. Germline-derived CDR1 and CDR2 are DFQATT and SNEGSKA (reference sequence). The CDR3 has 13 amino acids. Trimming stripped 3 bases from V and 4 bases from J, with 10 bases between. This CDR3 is CSARYSPNQPQHF. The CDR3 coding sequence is TGCAGTGCTAGGTATTCACCTAATCAGCCCCAGCATTTT.

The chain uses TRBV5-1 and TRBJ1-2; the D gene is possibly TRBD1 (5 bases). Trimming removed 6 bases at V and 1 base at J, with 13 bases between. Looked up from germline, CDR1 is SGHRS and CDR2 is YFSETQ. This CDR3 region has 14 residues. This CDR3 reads CASTYGANNYGYTF. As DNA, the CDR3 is TGCGCCAGCACGTACGGGGCCAATAACTATGGCTACACCTTC.

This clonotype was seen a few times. CDR3 sequence (DNA): TGTGCCAGCAGCTTGTTTACTACAGTCGAGCAGTACTTC. Protein: CASSLFTTVEQYF. The V gene is TRBV5-6, the J gene TRBJ2-7; D is unresolved. Trimming pared 1 base from V and 6 bases from J, leaving 11 bases between. Germline CDR1 and CDR2: SGHDT and YYEEEE. This CDR3 contains 13 residues.

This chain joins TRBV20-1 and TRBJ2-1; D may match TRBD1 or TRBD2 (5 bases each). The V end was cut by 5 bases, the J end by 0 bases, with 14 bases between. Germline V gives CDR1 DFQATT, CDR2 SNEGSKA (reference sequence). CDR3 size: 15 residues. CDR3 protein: CSAGGPAGSYNEQFF. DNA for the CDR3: TGCAGTGCTGGGGGACCAGCAGGCTCCTACAATGAGCAGTTCTTC.

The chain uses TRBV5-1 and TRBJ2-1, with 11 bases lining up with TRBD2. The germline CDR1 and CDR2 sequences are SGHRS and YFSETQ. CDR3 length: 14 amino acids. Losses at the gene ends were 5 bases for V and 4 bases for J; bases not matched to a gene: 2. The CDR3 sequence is CASRRLAGYNEQFF. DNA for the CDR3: TGCGCCAGCAGAAGACTAGCGGGGTACAATGAGCAGTTCTTC.

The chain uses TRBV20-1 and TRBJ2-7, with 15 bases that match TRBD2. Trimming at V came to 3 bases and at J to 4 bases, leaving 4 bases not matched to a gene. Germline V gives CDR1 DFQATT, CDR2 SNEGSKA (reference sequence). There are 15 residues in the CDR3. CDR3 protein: CSARGTSGRPYEQYF. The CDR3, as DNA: TGCAGTGCTAGGGGGACTAGCGGGAGGCCATACGAGCAGTACTTC.

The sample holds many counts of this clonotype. Here the CDR3 DNA reads TGTGCCAGCAGTATTCGACCCACTGAAGCTTTCTTT. Protein product: CASSIRPTEAFF. The chain links TRBV12-3 or TRBV12-4 to TRBJ1-1; no definite D call. There are 12 residues in the CDR3. The V and J ends lost 5 bases and 4 bases respectively, with 8 bases between them.

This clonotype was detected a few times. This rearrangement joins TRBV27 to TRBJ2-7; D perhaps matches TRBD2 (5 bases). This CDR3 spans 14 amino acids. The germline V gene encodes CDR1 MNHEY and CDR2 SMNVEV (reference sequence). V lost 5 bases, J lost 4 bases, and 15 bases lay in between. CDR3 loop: CASSPADSLYEQYF. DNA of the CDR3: TGTGCCAGCAGTCCCGCGGACTCTTTATACGAGCAGTACTTC.

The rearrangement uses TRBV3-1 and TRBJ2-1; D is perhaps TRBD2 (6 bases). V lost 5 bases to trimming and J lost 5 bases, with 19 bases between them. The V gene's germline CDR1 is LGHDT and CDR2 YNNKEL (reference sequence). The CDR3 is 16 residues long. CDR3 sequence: CASSKTGLLIHNEQFF. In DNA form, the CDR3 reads TGTGCCAGCAGCAAAACGGGACTCTTGATCCACAATGAGCAGTTCTTC.

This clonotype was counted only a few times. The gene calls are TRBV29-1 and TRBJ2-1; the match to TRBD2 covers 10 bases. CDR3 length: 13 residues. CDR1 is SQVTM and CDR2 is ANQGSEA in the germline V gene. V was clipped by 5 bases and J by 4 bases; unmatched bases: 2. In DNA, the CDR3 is TGCAGCGTTTTAGCGGGGGGTTACAATGAGCAGTTCTTC. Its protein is CSVLAGGYNEQFF.

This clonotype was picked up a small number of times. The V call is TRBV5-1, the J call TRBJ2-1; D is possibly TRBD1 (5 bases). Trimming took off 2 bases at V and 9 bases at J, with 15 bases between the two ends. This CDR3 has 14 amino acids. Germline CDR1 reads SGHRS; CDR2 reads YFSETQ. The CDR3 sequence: CASSFMTGAAEQFF. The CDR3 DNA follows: TGCGCCAGCAGCTTCATGACTGGGGCGGCTGAGCAGTTCTTC.

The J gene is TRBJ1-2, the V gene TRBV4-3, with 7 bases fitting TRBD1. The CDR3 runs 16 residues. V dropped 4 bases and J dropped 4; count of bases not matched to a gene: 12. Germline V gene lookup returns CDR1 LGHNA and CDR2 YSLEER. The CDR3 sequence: CASSRGFRDRAYGYTF. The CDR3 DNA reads TGCGCCAGCAGCCGAGGTTTTAGGGACAGAGCCTATGGCTACACCTTC.

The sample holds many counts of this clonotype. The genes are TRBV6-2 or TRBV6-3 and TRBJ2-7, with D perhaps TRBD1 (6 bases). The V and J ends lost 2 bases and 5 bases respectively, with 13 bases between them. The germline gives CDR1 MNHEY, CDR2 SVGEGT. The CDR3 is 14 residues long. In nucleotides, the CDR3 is TGTGCCAGCAGTTACCACAACCACAGGGACGAGCAGTACTTC. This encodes CASSYHNHRDEQYF.

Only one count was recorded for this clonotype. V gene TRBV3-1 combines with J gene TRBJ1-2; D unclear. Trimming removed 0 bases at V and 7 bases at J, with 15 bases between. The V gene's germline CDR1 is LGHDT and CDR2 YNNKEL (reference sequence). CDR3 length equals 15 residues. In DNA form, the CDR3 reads TGTGCCAGCAGCCAAGATCGTGGGGTGCCATCTGGCTACACCTTC. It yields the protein CASSQDRGVPSGYTF.

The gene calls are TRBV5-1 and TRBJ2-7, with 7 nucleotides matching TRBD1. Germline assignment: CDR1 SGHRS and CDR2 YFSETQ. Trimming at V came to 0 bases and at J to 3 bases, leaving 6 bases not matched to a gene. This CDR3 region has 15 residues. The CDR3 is CASSLAGTALYEQYF. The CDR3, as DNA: TGCGCCAGCAGCTTGGCGGGGACAGCCCTCTACGAGCAGTACTTC. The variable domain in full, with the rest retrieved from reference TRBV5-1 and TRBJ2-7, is KAGVTQTPRYLIKTRGQQVTLSCSPISGHRSVSWYQQTPGQGLQFLFEYFSETQRNKGNFPGRFSGRQFSNSRSEMNVSTLELGDSALYLCASSLAGTALYEQYFGPGTRLTVT.